These 21 T cell receptor beta chains originate from one sample sequenced in a study of blood T cell repertoires in COVID-19 (dated by TCRdb to about 2020). Libraries were built with the immunoSEQ multiplex PCR assay. What TCRdb holds here is the immuneACCESS table cut down to in-frame rearrangements. Part of the clones is not present; checked against another copy, under half of the missing clones reflect an unresolved V gene, and the others are unexplained. This sample comprises about 340,000 clones, 80% to 90% of them detected only once. The ten largest make up about 4.2% of the sample. The sequenced sample was PBMCs or T cells enriched from blood (not recorded which). Receptor source: a middle-aged woman with acute COVID-19.

The V gene is TRBV10-3, the J gene TRBJ1-1; 10 bases match TRBD1. The germline gives CDR1 ENHRY, CDR2 SYGVKD. The CDR3 extends over 15 amino acids. J gave up 1 base and V 6 bases, and 5 bases lay outside the gene matches. CDR3 region: CAIRGTGAGNTEAFF. The CDR3 bases are TGTGCCATCAGAGGGACAGGGGCGGGGAACACTGAAGCTTTCTTT.

This chain uses TRBV6-4 with TRBJ2-1; 12 nucleotides align to TRBD1. This CDR3 is built from 17 residues. Trimming removed 6 bases from V and 8 bases from J; junction bases left unmatched: 14. The V gene's germline CDR1 is MRHNA and CDR2 SNTAGT. Here the CDR3 reads CASSLSFTGTGGDEQFF. The CDR3 nucleotides read TGTGCCAGCAGCCTCTCCTTTACCGGGACAGGGGGCGATGAGCAGTTCTTC.

The rearrangement joins TRBV28 to TRBJ1-2, with 7 bases aligning to TRBD1. CDR1 and CDR2 from the germline V gene are MDHEN and SYDVKM. This CDR3 contains 15 residues. V trimming: 1 base; J trimming: 4 bases; junction bases outside the gene matches: 6. CDR3 in amino acids: CASSLSKGASYGYTF. Here the CDR3 DNA reads TGTGCCAGCAGTTTATCAAAGGGGGCAAGCTATGGCTACACCTTC.

CDR3 sequence reads: CASSAPIAGILSYEQYF. The CDR3, as DNA: TGTGCCAGCAGTGCCCCTATAGCGGGAATCCTCTCCTACGAGCAGTACTTC. V is TRBV6-1 and J is TRBJ2-7, with TRBD2 identical over 8 bases. The CDR3 consists of 17 residues. Germline assignment: CDR1 MNHNS and CDR2 SASEGT. Trimming at V came to 4 bases and at J to 0 bases, leaving 11 bases not matched to a gene.

The chain has TRBV5-4 and TRBJ1-1; the match to TRBD1 covers 7 bases. The CDR3 consists of 15 residues. Trimming at V came to 4 bases and at J to 1 base, leaving 7 bases not matched to a gene. The germline V gene encodes CDR1 SGHNT and CDR2 YYREEE (reference sequence). The CDR3 loop is CASSIDDRANTEAFF. The CDR3 DNA reads as TGTGCCAGCAGCATCGATGACAGGGCGAACACTGAAGCTTTCTTT.

The CDR3 sequence is CASSLLGLAGGSNEQFF. The CDR3 coding sequence is TGCGCCAGCAGCTTGTTGGGACTAGCGGGAGGCTCCAATGAGCAGTTCTTC. The chain uses TRBV5-1 and TRBJ2-1; 15 bases align to TRBD2. The germline gives CDR1 SGHRS, CDR2 YFSETQ. CDR3 length: 17 amino acids. V shed 1 base, J shed 6 bases, and the junction held 5 bases outside the gene matches. Using reference TRBV5-1 and TRBJ2-1 for the parts outside the CDR3, the full variable domain is KAGVTQTPRYLIKTRGQQVTLSCSPISGHRSVSWYQQTPGQGLQFLFEYFSETQRNKGNFPGRFSGRQFSNSRSEMNVSTLELGDSALYLCASSLLGLAGGSNEQFFGPGTRLTVL.

The V gene is TRBV9, the J gene TRBJ2-5; 13 positions agree with TRBD2. The CDR3 spans 15 residues. J was trimmed by 4 bases and V by 2 bases; bases with no gene match: 2. CDR1 is SGDLS and CDR2 is YYNGEE in the germline V gene. CDR3 in DNA: TGTGCCAGCAGCGTTAGACTAGCGGGGGGAGAGACCCAGTACTTC. Amino acids: CASSVRLAGGETQYF.

The V call is TRBV5-1, the J call TRBJ1-1; 9 bases map to TRBD1. With 4 bases clipped from V and 1 base from J, the junction kept 8 bases outside the gene matches. The CDR3 has 16 residues. Germline V gene sequence: CDR1 SGHRS, CDR2 YFSETQ. As DNA, the CDR3 is TGCGCCAGCAGCATCCGCCCGGGACAGGGGAACACTGAAGCTTTCTTT. Its translation: CASSIRPGQGNTEAFF.

This clone has a single count. The chain couples TRBV4-2 to TRBJ1-5; D call uncertain. CDR3 length: 15 amino acids. The V end lost 1 base, the J end lost 0 bases, and 7 bases lay between the germline ends. Looked up from germline, CDR1 is LGHNA and CDR2 is YNFKEQ. CDR3 residues: CASSQGGYSNQPQHF. CDR3 nucleotides: TGTGCCAGCAGCCAAGGAGGCTATAGCAATCAGCCCCAGCATTTT.

CDR3 amino acids: CASSQGPFGLAGTYEQYF. CDR3 bases: TGCGCCAGCAGCCAAGGGCCTTTCGGACTAGCGGGAACCTACGAGCAGTACTTC. The chain carries TRBV4-1 and TRBJ2-7, with 12 nucleotides matching TRBD2. The CDR3 has 18 residues. J lost 2 bases, V lost 1 base, and 9 bases had no gene match. In germline, CDR1 is MGHRA, CDR2 YSYEKL.

V usage is TRBV7-8 and J usage is TRBJ2-7; a weak D match, TRBD1 (5 bases). The CDR3 extends over 12 amino acids. Germline CDR1 is SGHVS and CDR2 is FQNEAQ. The V gene lost 2 bases and the J gene lost 9 bases, with 11 bases spanning the gap. CDR3 nucleotides: TGTGCCAGCAGCTTATCCGGTAGGGGGCAGTACTTC. Residues: CASSLSGRGQYF. The full variable domain, completed using reference TRBV7-8 and TRBJ2-7, is GAGVSQSPRYKVAKRGQDVALRCDPISGHVSLFWYQQALGQGPEFLTYFQNEAQLDKSGLPSDRFFAERPEGSVSTLKIQRTQQEDSAVYLCASSLSGRGQYFGPGTRLTVT.

A few counts support this clone. The V gene is TRBV6-5, the J gene TRBJ1-6, with 7 bases lining up with TRBD1. Per germline, CDR1 MNHEY and CDR2 SVGAGI. J was trimmed by 6 bases and V by 6 bases; bases with no gene match: 5. The CDR3 is made up of 14 amino acids. CDR3 protein: CASRGQVFNSPLHF. In DNA form, the CDR3 reads TGTGCCAGCAGAGGACAGGTCTTTAATTCACCCCTCCACTTT.

V gene TRBV15 combines with J gene TRBJ1-1; 7 positions match TRBD1. CDR1 and CDR2 from the germline V gene are LNHNV and YYDKDF (reference sequence). J gave up 4 bases and V 0 bases, and 14 bases lay outside the gene matches. This CDR3 has 18 residues. The CDR3 DNA sequence: TGTGCCACCAGCAGAGATTCGGGTGAGACAGGGAAAGGCACTGAAGCTTTCTTT. It is translated as CATSRDSGETGKGTEAFF.

V gene TRBV15 combines with J gene TRBJ2-2, with TRBD2 matching 8 bases. After removal of 7 bases from V and 0 bases from J, the junction contained 1 base not matched to a gene. Germline V gives CDR1 LNHNV, CDR2 YYDKDF (reference sequence). The CDR3 has 14 amino acids. CDR3 in amino acids: CATKTSANTGELFF. The DNA of the CDR3 is TGTGCCACCAAGACTAGCGCGAACACCGGGGAGCTGTTTTTT.

This sequence joins TRBV20-1 and TRBJ2-1, with 8 bases lining up with TRBD2. V shed 3 bases, J shed 0 bases, and the junction held 4 bases outside the gene matches. The germline gives CDR1 DFQATT, CDR2 SNEGSKA (reference sequence). CDR3 length equals 15 residues. The CDR3 loop is CSASVTSGSYNEQFF. CDR3 nucleotide sequence: TGCAGTGCTAGTGTCACTAGCGGCTCCTACAATGAGCAGTTCTTC.

This clone was observed a handful of times. The chain employs TRBV28 and TRBJ2-3, with TRBD2 identical over 16 bases. This CDR3 region has 17 residues. CDR1 is MDHEN and CDR2 is SYDVKM in the germline V gene. The junction had 7 bases not matched to a gene; V was cut back by 5 bases and J by 5 bases. DNA for the CDR3: TGTGCCAGCAGTCTTACGGGACTAGCGGGAGGGCGAGATACGCAGTATTTT. Encoded protein: CASSLTGLAGGRDTQYF.

This clone has more than one count but fewer than ten. Other DNA sequences within the sample encode an identical CDR3. The chain couples TRBV3-1 (or the pseudogene TRBV3-2) to TRBJ1-1, with a tentative D call TRBD1 (5 bases). V was trimmed by 1 base and J by 5 bases, leaving 8 bases between them. CDR3 size: 13 residues. The germline V gene encodes CDR1 LGHDT and CDR2 YNNKEL (reference sequence). CDR3 sequence reads: CASSQGRGTEAFF. The CDR3, as DNA: TGTGCCAGCAGCCAAGGACGGGGGACTGAAGCTTTCTTT.

This clone was counted once. The genes are TRBV3-1 (or the pseudogene TRBV3-2) and TRBJ2-4; 14 positions match TRBD2. CDR1 and CDR2 (germline): LGHDT, YNNKEL (reference sequence). The CDR3 totals 18 residues. Trimming cost V 4 bases and J 1 base; bases outside gene matches: 6. CDR3 DNA: TGTGCCAGCAGCCCGACTAGCGGGAGGGGGCGGGCCAAAAACATTCAGTACTTC. Protein sequence: CASSPTSGRGRAKNIQYF.

This sequence joins TRBV21-1 and TRBJ1-5; the table's D call of TRBD1 was not tested on the DNA. TRBV21-1 is classified as a pseudogene. The CDR3 is made up of 15 amino acids. CDR3 coding DNA: TGTGCCAGCAGCAAAGACAGAAGGAGCAATCAGCCCCAGCATTTT. Its translation: CASSKDRRSNQPQHF.

The chain employs TRBV5-4 and TRBJ2-3; 14 nucleotides agree with TRBD2. The CDR3 spans 17 residues. The V and J ends lost 4 bases and 6 bases, in that order; junction bases with no gene match: 10. The germline V gene has CDR1 SGHNT and CDR2 YYREEE (reference sequence). The CDR3 DNA reads as TGTGCCAGCAGCCCCGGGACTAGCGGGAGCCCCCCCGATACGCAGTATTTT. It yields the protein CASSPGTSGSPPDTQYF.

To note about this clone: Different DNA sequences within this sample yield the same CDR3. This chain connects TRBV3-1 (or the pseudogene TRBV3-2) to TRBJ2-1; 12 bases fit TRBD2. CDR1 LGHDT and CDR2 YNNKEL come from the germline V gene (reference sequence). The length of the CDR3 is 15 residues. Unmatched junction bases numbered 2, after V lost 4 bases and J lost 4 bases. The CDR3 DNA sequence: TGTGCCAGCAGCCCTAGCGGGGGGGCTTACAATGAGCAGTTCTTC. Translation: CASSPSGGAYNEQFF.